One sample yielded the 29 T cell receptor beta chains listed below, sequenced in a study of T-cell memory formation after mild COVID-19. TCRdb reprocessed the 5' RACE reads with MiXCR, giving one entry per CDR3 protein. The sample includes about 420,000 distinct CDR3 sequences, about a quarter seen only once; the top ten take less than 15%. Sequencing used PBMCs or a T cell subset sorted from them (not recorded which). The receptors come from an adult woman who had mild COVID-19 (a few samples of this study predate the infection). Cell type and time point are not known.

The chain carries TRBV14 and TRBJ2-7; D is possibly TRBD1 (7 bases). Per the germline V gene, CDR1 is SGHDN and CDR2 is FVKESK. Trimming removed 4 bases at V and 5 bases at J, with 18 bases between. This CDR3 comprises 15 residues. CDR3 in amino acids: CASSRMQGGWNEQYF. The CDR3 coding sequence is TGTGCCAGCAGCCGGATGCAGGGGGGATGGAACGAGCAGTACTTC.

This clonotype was detected only a few times. The chain couples TRBV12-3 or TRBV12-4 to TRBJ2-5; no reliable D call. Trimming pared 2 bases from V and 3 bases from J, leaving 7 bases between. The CDR3 extends over 13 amino acids. CDR3 in DNA: TGTGCCAGCAGTTTACTCAGAAAAGAGACCCAGTACTTC. Amino acids: CASSLLRKETQYF.

This rearrangement joins TRBV20-1 to TRBJ2-2, with 11 bases aligning to TRBD2. This CDR3 comprises 18 residues. J was trimmed by 3 bases and V by 0 bases; bases with no gene match: 9. Germline loops: CDR1 DFQATT, CDR2 SNEGSKA (reference sequence). For the CDR3, the DNA is TGCAGTGCTAGAGATCTACTAGCGGGGGATCAATACACCGGGGAGCTGTTTTTT. It is translated as CSARDLLAGDQYTGELFF.

The genes are TRBV27 and TRBJ2-3; 8 positions match TRBD1. The CDR3 covers 15 residues. V lost 6 bases to trimming and J lost 1 base; unmatched junction nucleotides: 6. CDR1 MNHEY and CDR2 SMNVEV come from the germline V gene (reference sequence). The CDR3 here is CASRTDRGGTDTQYF. CDR3 nucleotides: TGTGCCAGCAGAACCGACAGGGGCGGCACAGATACGCAGTATTTT.

The sample holds many counts of this clonotype. V usage is TRBV29-1 and J usage is TRBJ1-2; D is unclear. This CDR3 region has 12 residues. Trimming cost V 6 bases and J 4 bases, with 12 bases left between them. CDR1 is SQVTM and CDR2 is ANQGSEA in the germline V gene. The CDR3, as DNA: TGCAGCGTCGTTGACGGATTCTATGGCTACACCTTC. Translation: CSVVDGFYGYTF.

V and J are TRBV7-3 and TRBJ2-6, with 7 bases identical to TRBD2. Losses at the gene ends were 4 bases for V and 0 bases for J; bases not matched to a gene: 12. The CDR3 spans 19 residues. Germline V gene data show CDR1 as SGHTA and CDR2 as FQGTGA. The CDR3 sequence is CASSSMGGDPSSGANVLTF. CDR3 nucleotides: TGTGCCAGCAGCTCCATGGGAGGGGACCCCAGCTCTGGGGCCAACGTCCTGACTTTC.

The rearrangement uses TRBV19 and TRBJ2-7; TRBD2 might be the D (5 bases). V dropped 7 bases and J dropped 6 bases, with 19 bases sitting between them. The CDR3 totals 14 residues. Germline CDR1 reads LNHDA; CDR2 reads SQIVND (reference sequence). In DNA form, the CDR3 reads TGTGCCAGTACCATGGGCGGACTGGTGAGCGAGCAGTACTTC. Its protein is CASTMGGLVSEQYF.

The rearrangement joins TRBV7-9 to TRBJ2-3; D is ambiguous. Deletions cut 1 base from V and 2 bases from J, with 7 bases between. The CDR3 is 14 residues long. Germline-derived CDR1 and CDR2 are SEHNR and FQNEAQ (reference sequence). The CDR3 region has the DNA TGTGCCAGCAGCTTAGAAACTCACACAGATACGCAGTATTTT. This codes for CASSLETHTDTQYF.

This clonotype was recorded many times. V usage is TRBV7-9 and J usage is TRBJ2-7; D remains unclear. V was trimmed by 2 bases and J by 5 bases, leaving 7 bases between them. This CDR3 has 12 residues. Germline CDR1 and CDR2: SEHNR and FQNEAQ (reference sequence). For the CDR3, the DNA is TGTGCCAGCAGCTTACTATGGGACGAGCAGTACTTC. Translation: CASSLLWDEQYF. Together with reference TRBV7-9 and TRBJ2-7, the CDR3 gives the full variable domain: DTGVSQNPRHKITKRGQNVTFRCDPISEHNRLYWYRQTLGQGPEFLTYFQNEAQLEKSRLLSDRFSAERPKGSFSTLEIQRTEQGDSAMYLCASSLLWDEQYFGPGTRLTVT.

This clonotype came up many times. CDR3 in DNA: TGTGCCAGCAGTTTAAGACAGGTCGCAGATACGCAGTATTTT. Protein: CASSLRQVADTQYF. The rearrangement uses TRBV12-3 or TRBV12-4 and TRBJ2-3; perhaps TRBD1 as D (6 bases). V was trimmed by 2 bases and J by 4 bases, leaving 10 bases between them. The CDR3 loop spans 14 amino acids.

Many counts were recorded for this clonotype. The chain employs TRBV15 and TRBJ2-5, with a weak D call TRBD2 (6 bases). V shed 0 bases and J shed 2 bases, with 10 bases lying between them. The CDR3 has 15 residues. Germline-derived CDR1 and CDR2 are LNHNV and YYDKDF (reference sequence). The CDR3 is CATSRDPGVQETQYF. CDR3 nucleotide sequence: TGTGCCACCAGCAGAGATCCGGGAGTGCAAGAGACCCAGTACTTC.

The V and J genes are TRBV7-3 and TRBJ1-1, with a weak D call TRBD1 (5 bases). From germline, CDR1 is SGHTA and CDR2 FQGTGA. V gave up 5 bases and J gave up 0 bases, with 13 bases separating them. The CDR3 contains 15 residues. The CDR3 loop reads CASSPDWTMNTEAFF. CDR3 nucleotides: TGTGCCAGCAGCCCCGATTGGACAATGAACACTGAAGCTTTCTTT. The full variable domain, its missing parts supplied by reference TRBV7-3 and TRBJ1-1, is GAGVSQTPSNKVTEKGKYVELRCDPISGHTALYWYRQSLGQGPEFLIYFQGTGAADDSGLPNDRFFAVRPEGSVSTLKIQRTERGDSAVYLCASSPDWTMNTEAFFGQGTRLTVV.

V gene TRBV6-6 combines with J gene TRBJ2-3; 8 bases line up with TRBD1. The CDR3 is 16 amino acids. In germline, CDR1 is MNHNY, CDR2 SVGAGI (reference sequence). Losses at the gene ends were 4 bases for V and 3 bases for J; bases not matched to a gene: 9. The CDR3 bases are TGTGCCAGCAGTTCCATTGGACAGGGACAAACAGATACGCAGTATTTT. It is translated as CASSSIGQGQTDTQYF.

Concerning this clonotype itself: A read error may account for a junction end that differs from germline. The chain joins TRBV3-1 to TRBJ2-7, with D possibly matching TRBD2 (5 bases). This CDR3 is built from 14 residues. Germline V lookup: CDR1 LGHDT, CDR2 YNNKEL (reference sequence). DNA of the CDR3: TGTGCCTGCAGCCGGCGGGTCCCTAGGACCGAGCAGTACTTC. Its translation: CACSRRVPRTEQYF.

In regard to this clonotype: This may be a read error, as it is one base from a much larger clone. The chain uses TRBV5-6 and TRBJ2-5, with D perhaps matching TRBD1 (6 bases). This CDR3 region has 15 residues. V lost 2 bases, J lost 3 bases, and 14 bases lay in between. Per the germline V gene, CDR1 is SGHDT and CDR2 is YYEEEE. The CDR3: CASSFLRRQEETQYF. CDR3 coding DNA: TGTGCCAGCAGCTTTTTGAGGAGACAGGAAGAGACCCAGTACTTC. Supplemented by reference TRBV5-6 and TRBJ2-5, the full variable domain reads DAGVTQSPTHLIKTRGQQVTLRCSPKSGHDTVSWYQQALGQGPQFIFQYYEEEERQRGNFPDRFSGHQFPNYSSELNVNALLLGDSALYLCASSFLRRQEETQYFGPGTRLLVL.

This clonotype was counted between two and nine times. The CDR3, as DNA: TGTGCCAGCAGCTTGTATTCAGGGACAGAGCAAGAGACCCAGTACTTC. Its protein is CASSLYSGTEQETQYF. J is TRBJ2-5 and V is TRBV5-6, with TRBD1 matching over 7 bases. Trimming removed 1 base from V and 2 bases from J; junction bases left unmatched: 8. This CDR3 comprises 16 residues. Germline loops: CDR1 SGHDT, CDR2 YYEEEE.

This clonotype was seen repeatedly, ten times or more. The CDR3 DNA follows: TGTGCCAGCAGTTCCACTCCCCCAGGGACTAGCGGGAGCGCAGATACGCAGTATTTT. This codes for CASSSTPPGTSGSADTQYF. The rearrangement links TRBV7-3 to TRBJ2-3; TRBD2 matches at 14 bases. The CDR3 spans 19 residues. V trimming: 6 bases; J trimming: 4 bases; junction bases outside the gene matches: 15. Germline V gene data show CDR1 as SGHTA and CDR2 as FQGTGA.

CDR3 sequence reads: CASSQGGDADTQYF. The DNA for the CDR3 is TGCGCCAGCAGCCAAGGGGGGGATGCAGATACGCAGTATTTT. The chain couples TRBV4-1 to TRBJ2-3; the D gene is possibly TRBD2 (6 bases). The CDR3 runs to 14 residues. CDR1 is MGHRA and CDR2 is YSYEKL in the germline V gene. Trimming cost V 1 base and J 4 bases, with 9 bases left between them.

In its sample, this clonotype was seen many times. V gene TRBV6-6 combines with J gene TRBJ1-2; D is unresolved. The V end was cut by 3 bases, the J end by 1 base, with 0 bases between. The CDR3 covers 11 residues. Germline assignment: CDR1 MNHNY and CDR2 SVGAGI (reference sequence). CDR3 sequence: CASSYNYGYTF. The CDR3 DNA reads as TGTGCCAGCAGTTATAACTATGGCTACACCTTC.

The chain couples TRBV9 to TRBJ1-4; 7 nucleotides match TRBD1. The junction had 4 bases not matched to a gene; V was cut back by 3 bases and J by 5 bases. The CDR3 sequence is 14 residues long. Looked up from germline, CDR1 is SGDLS and CDR2 is YYNGEE. CDR3 protein: CASSAQTGNEKLFF. The CDR3 bases are TGTGCCAGCAGCGCCCAGACAGGGAATGAAAAACTGTTTTTT. The whole variable domain, remainder taken from reference TRBV9 and TRBJ1-4, is DSGVTQTPKHLITATGQRVTLRCSPRSGDLSVYWYQQSLDQGLQFLIQYYNGEERAKGNILERFSAQQFPDLHSELNLSSLELGDSALYFCASSAQTGNEKLFFGSGTQLSVL.

This chain joins TRBV7-9 and TRBJ2-1, with 8 nucleotides matching TRBD2. Losses at the gene ends were 4 bases for V and 9 bases for J; bases not matched to a gene: 5. Looked up from germline, CDR1 is SEHNR and CDR2 is FQNEAQ (reference sequence). The CDR3 contains 13 residues. In nucleotides, the CDR3 is TGTGCCAGCAGCTCGGGACTAGGGGCTGAGCAGTTCTTC. This translates into CASSSGLGAEQFF. Using reference TRBV7-9 and TRBJ2-1 for the parts outside the CDR3, the full variable domain is DTGVSQNPRHKITKRGQNVTFRCDPISEHNRLYWYRQTLGQGPEFLTYFQNEAQLEKSRLLSDRFSAERPKGSFSTLEIQRTEQGDSAMYLCASSSGLGAEQFFGPGTRLTVL.

In its sample, this clonotype was seen a few times. This chain joins TRBV20-1 and TRBJ1-1; D gene ambiguous. With 2 bases removed from V and 11 bases from J, the gap between germline ends came to 15 bases. Germline CDR1 reads DFQATT; CDR2 reads SNEGSKA (reference sequence). The CDR3 runs 12 residues. The CDR3 coding sequence is TGCAGTGCTAGAATAGGGCCCGTAGCGGCTTTCTTT. As protein: CSARIGPVAAFF.

The chain uses TRBV9 and TRBJ2-6; D call uncertain. This CDR3 is built from 16 residues. Trimming shortened V by 1 base and J by 0 bases, and 8 bases separated the two germline ends. The germline gives CDR1 SGDLS, CDR2 YYNGEE. The CDR3 nucleotides are TGTGCCAGCAGCGTAAAGGGCGTCTCTGGGGCCAACGTCCTGACTTTC. It is translated as CASSVKGVSGANVLTF.

This clonotype was observed many times. The V gene is TRBV20-1, the J gene TRBJ2-7, with D possibly being TRBD2 (6 bases). The V gene's germline CDR1 is DFQATT and CDR2 SNEGSKA (reference sequence). Trimming removed 5 bases from V and 3 bases from J, with 20 bases in between. The CDR3 covers 15 residues. CDR3 sequence (DNA): TGCAGTGCTTATTCGGGGACTGGGAACGGCTACGAGCAGTACTTC. Protein: CSAYSGTGNGYEQYF.

The rearrangement links TRBV10-3 to TRBJ2-5, with 7 bases that match TRBD1. CDR3 length: 16 residues. The V gene's germline CDR1 is ENHRY and CDR2 SYGVKD. The J segment lost 5 bases and the V segment lost 4 bases, leaving 13 bases of the junction unmatched. The CDR3 here is CAISGKGGAGRETQYF. The CDR3 nucleotides are TGTGCCATCAGTGGTAAAGGGGGCGCGGGCAGGGAGACCCAGTACTTC.

The V gene is TRBV9, the J gene TRBJ2-2, with D tentatively TRBD1 (6 bases). Germline CDR1 and CDR2: SGDLS and YYNGEE. The CDR3 extends over 17 amino acids. Trimming took off 0 bases at V and 3 bases at J, with 15 bases between the two ends. The CDR3 DNA follows: TGTGCCAGCAGCGTAGCTGATGGTGGGGGCCACACCGGGGAGCTGTTTTTT. Translated, it gives CASSVADGGGHTGELFF.

The chain has TRBV24-1 and TRBJ2-1; D is possibly TRBD2 (7 bases). Germline CDR1 is KGHDR and CDR2 is SFDVKD. V was cut by 6 bases and J by 9 bases, with 26 bases left in between. There are 17 residues in the CDR3. CDR3: CATSSQGGEGPTIEQFF. The CDR3 nucleotides read TGTGCCACCAGTTCCCAAGGGGGGGAGGGGCCCACCATTGAGCAGTTCTTC.

This clonotype has only a few counts. The CDR3, as DNA: TGTGCCAGCATCGCCCCGGGACCCATCTATCAGCCCCAGCATTTT. Translating gives CASIAPGPIYQPQHF. The gene calls are TRBV12-3 or TRBV12-4 and TRBJ1-5; possible D gene TRBD1, 5 bases. CDR3 length: 15 residues. V was cut by 7 bases and J by 5 bases, with 18 bases left in between.

This clonotype has more than one count but fewer than ten. The J gene is TRBJ1-2, the V gene TRBV2; 9 bases are a match to TRBD1. CDR1 is SNHLY, CDR2 FYNNEI, per germline. V was clipped by 6 bases and J by 5 bases; unmatched bases: 1. The CDR3 length is 12 residues. CDR3 in amino acids: CASRGQGYGYTF. CDR3 in DNA: TGTGCCAGCAGGGGACAGGGTTATGGCTACACCTTC.